This T cell receptor (beta chain) was found in a study of OX40 agonist ivuxolimab in advanced cancers. Study-level information: Treatment of patients was with ivuxolimab, an agonistic anti-OX40 (CD134) antibody. Earlier treatment with anti-PD-1, anti-PD-L1 or anti-CTLA-4 was permitted, and roughly 40% had received some. The study's findings and limits: The study did not work out the antigen specificity of the expanded peripheral T cells.

The CDR3 is 14 amino acids. Germline V gene sequence: CDR1 MNHEY, CDR2 SMNVEV (reference sequence). Losses at the gene ends were 5 bases for V and 7 bases for J; bases not matched to a gene: 5. Concerning this clone: Its target is not known.

Here immunoSEQ multiplex PCR was the method, and the copy in TCRdb shows in-frame clones only, minus some. Among roughly 69,000 clones, about four fifths were seen once, and the ten largest hold 7.5% to 10%. The sequence was collected from an adult with an advanced solid tumor such as melanoma, head and neck, liver or kidney cancer. The V gene is TRBV27, the J gene TRBJ2-1; TRBD2 agrees at 10 bases. Sequenced material: CD4+ or CD8+ T cells sorted from blood, taken in a trial of the OX40 agonist ivuxolimab. As DNA, the CDR3 is TGTGCCAGCAGTGATTCGACTAGCGGGAATGAGCAGTTCTTC. Residues: CASSDSTSGNEQFF.